This T cell receptor (beta chain) was identified during a study of CD8 T cells in Susac syndrome. General study points: Total CD8+ and CD8+ TEMRA repertoires contained roughly 17 and five Susac-specific public clones, respectively.

Germline-derived CDR1 and CDR2 are SGHRS and YFSETQ. The V gene end was trimmed by 5 bases and the J gene end by 4 bases; junction bases not matched to a gene: 6. The CDR3 has 14 residues. TEMRA cells were FACS-enriched, and CD8+ and CD4+ T cells were isolated negatively. With random hexamers, reverse transcription was performed on roughly 0.45 to 1 ug of RNA. TCR beta CDR3 was amplified by immunoSEQ multiplex PCR. This amplification extended across 54 Vbeta and 13 Jbeta segments. TCRdb recomputed calls from the immunoSEQ multiplex PCR reads with MiXCR, one row per CDR3 protein. The top ten hold 0.62% of the sample, which has tens of thousands of distinct CDR3 sequences, roughly 96% seen once. On this clonotype itself: Its antigen is not identified.

The source material was CD8+ T cells from PBMCs. This sequence joins TRBV5-1 and TRBJ1-2, with 9 bases that match TRBD1. This receptor was taken from a human donor with Susac syndrome. CDR3 coding DNA: TGCGCCAGCAGTTACGGGACAGGGAGCTATGGCTACACCTTC. Translation: CASSYGTGSYGYTF.